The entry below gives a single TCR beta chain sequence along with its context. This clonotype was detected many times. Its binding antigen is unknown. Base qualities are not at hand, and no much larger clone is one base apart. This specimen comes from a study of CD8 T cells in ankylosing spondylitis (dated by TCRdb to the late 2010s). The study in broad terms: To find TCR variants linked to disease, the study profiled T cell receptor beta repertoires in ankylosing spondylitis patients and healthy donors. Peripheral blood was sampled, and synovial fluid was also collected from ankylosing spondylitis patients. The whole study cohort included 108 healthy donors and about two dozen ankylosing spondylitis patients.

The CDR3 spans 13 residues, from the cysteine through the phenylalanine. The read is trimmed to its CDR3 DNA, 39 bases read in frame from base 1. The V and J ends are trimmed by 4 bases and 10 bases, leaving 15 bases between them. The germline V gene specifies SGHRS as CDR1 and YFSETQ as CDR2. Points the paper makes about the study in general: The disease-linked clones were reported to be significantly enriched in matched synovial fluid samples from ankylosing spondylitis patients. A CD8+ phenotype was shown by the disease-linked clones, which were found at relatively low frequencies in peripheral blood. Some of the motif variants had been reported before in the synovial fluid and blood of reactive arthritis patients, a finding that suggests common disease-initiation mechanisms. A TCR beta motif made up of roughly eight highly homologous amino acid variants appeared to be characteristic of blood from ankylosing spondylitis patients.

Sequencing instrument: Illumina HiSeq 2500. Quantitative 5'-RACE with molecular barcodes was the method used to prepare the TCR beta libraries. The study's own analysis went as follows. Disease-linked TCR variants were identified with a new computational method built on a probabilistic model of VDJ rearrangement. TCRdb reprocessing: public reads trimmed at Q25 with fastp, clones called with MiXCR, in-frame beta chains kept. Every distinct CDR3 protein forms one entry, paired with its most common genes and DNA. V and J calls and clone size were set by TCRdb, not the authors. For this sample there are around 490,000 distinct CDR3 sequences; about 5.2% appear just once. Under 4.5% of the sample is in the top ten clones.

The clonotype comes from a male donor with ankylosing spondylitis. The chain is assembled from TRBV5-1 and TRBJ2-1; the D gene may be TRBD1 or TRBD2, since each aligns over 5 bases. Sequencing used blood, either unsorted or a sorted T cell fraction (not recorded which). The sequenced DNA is TGCGCCAGCAGCCGCCCAGGGAGTAGGGAGCAGTTCTTC. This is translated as CASSRPGSREQFF. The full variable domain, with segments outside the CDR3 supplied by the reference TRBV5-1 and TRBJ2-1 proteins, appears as KAGVTQTPRYLIKTRGQQVTLSCSPISGHRSVSWYQQTPGQGLQFLFEYFSETQRNKGNFPGRFSGRQFSNSRSEMNVSTLELGDSALYLCASSRPGSREQFFGPGTRLTVL.